Given below is one T cell receptor beta chain in context. Its antigen is not identified. The entry originates in a study of cytomegalovirus exposure and HLA in healthy donors. PCR used 60 Vbeta primers and 13 Jbeta primers. Here immunoSEQ multiplex PCR was the method, and the copy in TCRdb shows in-frame clones only, minus some. Of under 200,000 clones in the sample, around three quarters are singletons; the top ten hold under 7.5%. Broader study findings: An analysis done earlier found most TCR beta V segments productive about 87% or about 30% of the time. A later analysis linked a missense DCLRE1C variant to TCR beta V- and J-gene trimming. In terms of immune exposure information, only CMV serostatus was available.

CDR1 and CDR2 from the germline V gene are SGHDN and FVKESK. J gave up 8 bases and V 3 bases, and 20 bases lay outside the gene matches. This CDR3 comprises 19 residues. Sequenced input: PBMCs. This sequence originates from a middle-aged man in good health and CMV-seronegative. The chain recombines TRBV14 with TRBJ2-1, with 9 bases identical to TRBD1. Written as DNA, the CDR3 is TGTGCCAGCAGCCAGTCCGGGACAGGGTTCTTTCTTGAATTGGATGAGCAGTTCTTC. Protein: CASSQSGTGFFLELDEQFF.